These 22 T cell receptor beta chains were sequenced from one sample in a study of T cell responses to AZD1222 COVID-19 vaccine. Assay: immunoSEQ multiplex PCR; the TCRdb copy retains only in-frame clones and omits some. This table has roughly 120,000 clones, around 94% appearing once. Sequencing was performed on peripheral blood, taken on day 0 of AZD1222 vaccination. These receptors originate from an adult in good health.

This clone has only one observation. The CDR3 nucleotides are TGCGCCAGCAGCGAGGGGGGACAGGCGGGCAATGAGCAGTTCTTC. Protein sequence: CASSEGGQAGNEQFF. This rearrangement joins TRBV4-3 to TRBJ2-1; 8 bases are shared with TRBD1. This CDR3 contains 15 residues. CDR1 LGHNA and CDR2 YSLEER come from the germline V gene. J was trimmed by 6 bases and V by 5 bases; bases with no gene match: 9.

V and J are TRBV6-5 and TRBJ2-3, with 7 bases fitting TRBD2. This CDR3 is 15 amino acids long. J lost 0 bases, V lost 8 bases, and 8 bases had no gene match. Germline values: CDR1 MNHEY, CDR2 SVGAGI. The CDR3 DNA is TGTGCCAGCGCCCTTAGCGGGCCTAGCACAGATACGCAGTATTTT. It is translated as CASALSGPSTDTQYF.

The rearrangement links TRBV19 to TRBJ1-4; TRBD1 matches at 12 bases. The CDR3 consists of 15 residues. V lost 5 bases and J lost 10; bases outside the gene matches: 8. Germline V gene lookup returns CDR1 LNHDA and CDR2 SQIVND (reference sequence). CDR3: CASSASGTGGVKLFF. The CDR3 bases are TGTGCCAGTAGTGCGTCCGGGACAGGGGGCGTAAAACTGTTTTTT. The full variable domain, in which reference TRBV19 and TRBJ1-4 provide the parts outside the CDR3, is DGGITQSPKYLFRKEGQNVTLSCEQNLNHDAMYWYRQDPGQGLRLIYYSQIVNDFQKGDIAEGYSVSREKKESFPLTVTSAQKNPTAFYLCASSASGTGGVKLFFGSGTQLSVL.

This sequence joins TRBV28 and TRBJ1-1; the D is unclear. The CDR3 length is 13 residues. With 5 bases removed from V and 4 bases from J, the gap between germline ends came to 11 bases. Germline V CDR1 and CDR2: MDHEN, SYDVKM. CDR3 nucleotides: TGTGCCAGCAGTGATACTCTAGTCACTGAAGCTTTCTTT. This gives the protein CASSDTLVTEAFF.

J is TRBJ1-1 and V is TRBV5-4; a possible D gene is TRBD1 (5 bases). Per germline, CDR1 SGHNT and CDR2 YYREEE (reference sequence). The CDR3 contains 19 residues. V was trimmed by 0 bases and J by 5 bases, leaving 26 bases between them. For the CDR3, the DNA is TGTGCCAGCAGCTTGGAGTACGGTGAGAGGGGTGGTCGGCATACTGAAGCTTTCTTT. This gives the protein CASSLEYGERGGRHTEAFF.

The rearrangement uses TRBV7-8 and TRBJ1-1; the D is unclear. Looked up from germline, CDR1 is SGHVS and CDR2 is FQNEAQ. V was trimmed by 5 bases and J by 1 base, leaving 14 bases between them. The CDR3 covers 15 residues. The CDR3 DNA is TGTGCCAGCAGCCGAGGAGCAGCGAAGAACACTGAAGCTTTCTTT. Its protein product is CASSRGAAKNTEAFF.

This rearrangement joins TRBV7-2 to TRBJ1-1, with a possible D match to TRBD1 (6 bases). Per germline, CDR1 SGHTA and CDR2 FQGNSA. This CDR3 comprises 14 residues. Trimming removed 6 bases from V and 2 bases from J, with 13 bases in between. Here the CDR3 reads CASRRTAINTEAFF. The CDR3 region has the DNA TGTGCCAGCAGACGGACAGCAATTAACACTGAAGCTTTCTTT.

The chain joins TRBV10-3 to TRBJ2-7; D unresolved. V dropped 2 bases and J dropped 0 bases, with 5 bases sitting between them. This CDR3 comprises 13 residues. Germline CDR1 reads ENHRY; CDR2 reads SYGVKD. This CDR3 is CAISEGSSYEQYF. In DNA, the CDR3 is TGTGCCATCAGTGAGGGCAGCTCCTACGAGCAGTACTTC.

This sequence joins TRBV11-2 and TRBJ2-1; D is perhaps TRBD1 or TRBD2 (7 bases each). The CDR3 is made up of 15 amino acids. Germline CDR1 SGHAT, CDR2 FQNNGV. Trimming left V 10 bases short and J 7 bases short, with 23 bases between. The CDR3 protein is CAKRRGREMCNEQFF. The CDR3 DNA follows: TGTGCCAAACGTAGGGGGCGGGAGATGTGTAATGAGCAGTTCTTC. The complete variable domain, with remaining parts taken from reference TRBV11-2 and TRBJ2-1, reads EAGVAQSPRYKIIEKRQSVAFWCNPISGHATLYWYQQILGQGPKLLIQFQNNGVVDDSQLPKDRFSAERLKGVDSTLKIQPAKLEDSAVYLCAKRRGREMCNEQFFGPGTRLTVL.

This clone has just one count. The CDR3 sequence is CASSLQFNEQFF. DNA for the CDR3: TGTGCCAGCAGCCTCCAGTTTAATGAGCAGTTCTTC. V gene TRBV6-2 or TRBV6-3 combines with J gene TRBJ2-1; D not certain. Trimming stripped 6 bases from V and 7 bases from J, with 10 bases between. The V gene's germline CDR1 is MNHEY and CDR2 SVGEGT. The length of the CDR3 is 12 residues.

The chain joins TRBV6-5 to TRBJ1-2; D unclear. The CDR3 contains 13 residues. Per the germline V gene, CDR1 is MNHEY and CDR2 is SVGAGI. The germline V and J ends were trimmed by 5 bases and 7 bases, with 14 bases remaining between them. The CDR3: CASSRQVGVGYTF. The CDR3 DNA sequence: TGTGCCAGCAGTCGGCAGGTCGGCGTTGGCTACACCTTC.

The CDR3 DNA sequence: TGTGCCTGGAGTGTACCCCATGGAGGCCCTGAAAAACTGTTTTTT. Its protein product is CAWSVPHGGPEKLFF. The J gene is TRBJ1-4, the V gene TRBV30, with D hard to call. V lost 0 bases, J lost 7 bases, and 15 bases lay in between. The CDR3 covers 15 residues. Germline lookup yields CDR1 GTSNPN and CDR2 SVGIG (reference sequence). Drawing the rest from reference TRBV30 and TRBJ1-4, the complete variable domain is SQTIHQWPATLVQPVGSPLSLECTVEGTSNPNLYWYRQAAGRGLQLLFYSVGIGQISSEVPQNLSASRPQDRQFILSSKKLLLSDSGFYLCAWSVPHGGPEKLFFGSGTQLSVL.

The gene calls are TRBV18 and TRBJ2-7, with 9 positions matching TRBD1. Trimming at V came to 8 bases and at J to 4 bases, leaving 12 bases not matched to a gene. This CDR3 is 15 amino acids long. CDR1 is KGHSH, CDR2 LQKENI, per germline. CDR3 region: CASTPPGQGMYEQYF. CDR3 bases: TGTGCCAGCACTCCACCGGGACAGGGAATGTACGAGCAGTACTTC.

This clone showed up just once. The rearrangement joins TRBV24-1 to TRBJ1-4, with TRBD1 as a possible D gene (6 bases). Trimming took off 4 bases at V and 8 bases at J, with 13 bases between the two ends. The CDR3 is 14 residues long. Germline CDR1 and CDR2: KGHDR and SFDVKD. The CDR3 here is CATSDGQPREKLFF. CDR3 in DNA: TGTGCCACCAGTGACGGACAGCCGCGGGAAAAACTGTTTTTT.

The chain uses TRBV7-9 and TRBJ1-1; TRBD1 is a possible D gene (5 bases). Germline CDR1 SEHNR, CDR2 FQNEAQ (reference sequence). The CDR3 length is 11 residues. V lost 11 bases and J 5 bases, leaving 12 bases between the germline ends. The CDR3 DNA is TGTGCCCACCTGAGGGGTACTGAAGCTTTCTTT. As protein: CAHLRGTEAFF. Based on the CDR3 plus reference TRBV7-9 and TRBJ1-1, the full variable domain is DTGVSQNPRHKITKRGQNVTFRCDPISEHNRLYWYRQTLGQGPEFLTYFQNEAQLEKSRLLSDRFSAERPKGSFSTLEIQRTEQGDSAMYLCAHLRGTEAFFGQGTRLTVV.

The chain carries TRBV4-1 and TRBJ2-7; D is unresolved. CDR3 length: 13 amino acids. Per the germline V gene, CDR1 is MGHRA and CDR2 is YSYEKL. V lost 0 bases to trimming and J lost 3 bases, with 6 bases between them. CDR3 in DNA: TGCGCCAGCAGCCAAGAGTTCCGCTACGAGCAGTACTTC. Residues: CASSQEFRYEQYF.

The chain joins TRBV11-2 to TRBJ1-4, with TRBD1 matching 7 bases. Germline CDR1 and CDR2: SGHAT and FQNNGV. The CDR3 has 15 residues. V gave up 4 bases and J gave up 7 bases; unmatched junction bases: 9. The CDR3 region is CASSSQLTGSEKLFF. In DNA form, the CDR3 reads TGTGCCAGCAGCTCACAATTGACAGGGAGTGAAAAACTGTTTTTT.

The CDR3 sequence is CASSLNPAAREQYF. CDR3 coding DNA: TGTGCCAGCAGCTTAAATCCCGCAGCGAGGGAGCAGTACTTC. V and J are TRBV7-3 and TRBJ2-7; D unclear. CDR1 is SGHTA and CDR2 is FQGTGA in the germline V gene. CDR3 length: 14 amino acids. Between the trimmed V and J ends, which lost 1 base and 7 bases, there was a span of 14 bases.

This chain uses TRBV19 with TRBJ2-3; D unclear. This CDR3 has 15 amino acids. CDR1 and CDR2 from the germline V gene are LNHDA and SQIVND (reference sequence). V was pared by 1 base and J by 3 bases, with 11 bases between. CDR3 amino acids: CASSIGSSRTDTQYF. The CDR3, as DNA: TGTGCCAGTAGTATAGGTAGTAGTCGGACAGATACGCAGTATTTT.

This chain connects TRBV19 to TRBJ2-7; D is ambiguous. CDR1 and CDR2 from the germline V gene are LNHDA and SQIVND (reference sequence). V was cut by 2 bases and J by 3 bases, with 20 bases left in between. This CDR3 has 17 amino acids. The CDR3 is CASSITGGRQIHYEQYF. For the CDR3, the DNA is TGTGCCAGTAGTATAACCGGTGGGCGGCAGATACACTACGAGCAGTACTTC.

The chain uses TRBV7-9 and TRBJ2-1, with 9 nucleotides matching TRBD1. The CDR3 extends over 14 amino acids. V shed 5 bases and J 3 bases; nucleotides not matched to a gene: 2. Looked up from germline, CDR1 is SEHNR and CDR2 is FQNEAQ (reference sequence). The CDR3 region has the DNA TGTGCCAGCAGCCTGGACAGGGGCTACAATGAGCAGTTCTTC. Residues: CASSLDRGYNEQFF. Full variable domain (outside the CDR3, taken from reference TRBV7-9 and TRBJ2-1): DTGVSQNPRHKITKRGQNVTFRCDPISEHNRLYWYRQTLGQGPEFLTYFQNEAQLEKSRLLSDRFSAERPKGSFSTLEIQRTEQGDSAMYLCASSLDRGYNEQFFGPGTRLTVL.

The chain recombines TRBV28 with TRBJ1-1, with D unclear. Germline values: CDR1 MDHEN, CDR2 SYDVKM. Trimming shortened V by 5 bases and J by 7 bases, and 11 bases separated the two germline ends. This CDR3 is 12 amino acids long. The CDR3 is CASSPRVREAFF. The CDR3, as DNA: TGTGCCAGCAGTCCTCGAGTTCGTGAAGCTTTCTTT.